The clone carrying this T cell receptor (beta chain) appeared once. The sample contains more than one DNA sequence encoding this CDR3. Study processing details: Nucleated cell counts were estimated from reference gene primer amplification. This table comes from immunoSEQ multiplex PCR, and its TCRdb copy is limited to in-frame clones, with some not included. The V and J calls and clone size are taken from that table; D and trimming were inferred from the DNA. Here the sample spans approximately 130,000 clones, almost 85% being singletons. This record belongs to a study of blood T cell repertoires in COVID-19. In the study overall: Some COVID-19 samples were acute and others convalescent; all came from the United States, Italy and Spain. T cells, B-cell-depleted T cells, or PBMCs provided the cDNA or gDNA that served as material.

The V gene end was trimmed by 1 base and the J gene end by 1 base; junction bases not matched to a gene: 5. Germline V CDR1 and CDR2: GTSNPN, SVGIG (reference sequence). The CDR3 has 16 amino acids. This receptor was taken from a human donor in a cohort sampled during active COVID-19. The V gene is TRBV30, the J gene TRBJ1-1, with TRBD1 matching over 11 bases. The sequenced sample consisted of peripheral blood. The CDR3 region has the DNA TGTGCCTGGAGTGATTTAGGACAGGGGGCGAACACTGAAGCTTTCTTT. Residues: CAWSDLGQGANTEAFF.